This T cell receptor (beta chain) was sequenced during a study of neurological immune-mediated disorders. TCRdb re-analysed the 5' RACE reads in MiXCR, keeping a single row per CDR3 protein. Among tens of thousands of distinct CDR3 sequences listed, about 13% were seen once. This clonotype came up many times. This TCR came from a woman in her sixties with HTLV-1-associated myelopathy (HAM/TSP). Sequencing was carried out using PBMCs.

DNA for the CDR3: TGCAGTGCTGGGAACAGGGATACAGGAACCGGGGAGCTGTTTTTT. The encoded protein is CSAGNRDTGTGELFF. V gene TRBV20-1 combines with J gene TRBJ2-2, with a weak D call TRBD1 (6 bases). In germline, CDR1 is DFQATT, CDR2 SNEGSKA (reference sequence). The CDR3 contains 15 residues. Between the trimmed V and J ends, which lost 5 bases and 5 bases, there was a span of 18 bases.